The 31 T cell receptor beta chains below come from one sample, sequenced in a study of blood T cell repertoires in COVID-19. This table comes from immunoSEQ multiplex PCR, and its TCRdb copy is limited to in-frame clones, with some not included. The sample includes approximately 170,000 clones, less than 85% of them seen just once. Sequenced material: PBMCs or T cells enriched from blood (not recorded which). These receptor sequences come from a woman aged 25 to 39 who had recovered from COVID-19.

The gene calls are TRBV11-3 and TRBJ1-1, with TRBD1 as a possible D gene (5 bases). The CDR3 covers 13 residues. Germline values: CDR1 SGHNT, CDR2 YENEEA. V was trimmed by 5 bases and J by 9 bases, leaving 16 bases between them. CDR3 sequence reads: CASSLGPQGKAFF. CDR3 in DNA: TGTGCCAGCAGCCTCGGTCCTCAGGGTAAAGCTTTCTTT.

The V gene is TRBV30, the J gene TRBJ1-1; D uncertain. This CDR3 spans 12 amino acids. Trimming left V 3 bases short and J 5 bases short, with 10 bases between. From germline, CDR1 is GTSNPN and CDR2 SVGIG (reference sequence). In DNA, the CDR3 is TGTGCCTGGAGGGCCCTCCAGACTGAAGCTTTCTTT. Translating gives CAWRALQTEAFF.

This clone is a singleton in its sample. This chain links TRBV21-1 with TRBJ1-1. TRBV21-1 is a recognized pseudogene. CDR3 length: 15 amino acids. The CDR3 DNA reads as TGTGCCAGCAGCTGGGGGGGGCGGCTTCCCGTTGAAGCTTTCTTT. Translated: CASSWGGRLPVEAFF.

This rearrangement joins TRBV5-5 to TRBJ1-1; no reliable D call. The germline gives CDR1 SGHKS, CDR2 YYEKEE (reference sequence). This CDR3 has 13 amino acids. Trimming pared 3 bases from V and 2 bases from J, leaving 8 bases between. The CDR3 DNA sequence: TGTGCCAGCAGCTCGGGGTTCAACACTGAAGCTTTCTTT. This codes for CASSSGFNTEAFF.

V and J are TRBV30 and TRBJ2-3; 8 bases align to TRBD2. CDR1 GTSNPN and CDR2 SVGIG come from the germline V gene (reference sequence). The ends lost 0 bases at V and 1 base at J; junction bases unmatched: 3. The CDR3 is made up of 15 amino acids. The CDR3 reads CAWSVAGGGTDTQYF. The CDR3 nucleotides read TGTGCCTGGAGTGTGGCGGGAGGTGGCACAGATACGCAGTATTTT.

J is TRBJ2-3 and V is TRBV20-1, with 7 bases that match TRBD2. This CDR3 has 16 residues. The V and J ends lost 3 bases and 1 base, in that order; junction bases with no gene match: 10. Germline CDR1 DFQATT, CDR2 SNEGSKA (reference sequence). The CDR3 is CSASLRGTIGTDTQYF. The DNA of the CDR3 is TGCAGTGCTAGTTTGCGGGGGACCATTGGCACAGATACGCAGTATTTT.

The chain recombines TRBV6-5 with TRBJ2-7; weak D call: TRBD1 (6 bases). In germline, CDR1 is MNHEY, CDR2 SVGAGI. Trimming removed 5 bases from V and 4 bases from J, with 15 bases in between. This CDR3 comprises 14 residues. The CDR3 protein is CASSLGPRGYEQYF. CDR3 coding DNA: TGTGCCAGCAGTCTGGGGCCCAGGGGTTACGAGCAGTACTTC.

The gene calls are TRBV10-3 and TRBJ2-7; 13 positions match TRBD2. The CDR3 length is 16 residues. Trimming took 6 bases from V and 3 from J; bases not matched to a gene: 8. Germline CDR1 and CDR2: ENHRY and SYGVKD. CDR3 protein: CAISYGLAGAFYEQYF. CDR3 DNA: TGTGCCATCAGCTACGGACTAGCGGGAGCCTTCTACGAGCAGTACTTC.

The gene calls are TRBV9 and TRBJ2-5, with 15 bases lining up with TRBD2. The CDR3 runs 17 residues. Looked up from germline, CDR1 is SGDLS and CDR2 is YYNGEE. The V gene end was trimmed by 3 bases and the J gene end by 1 base; junction bases not matched to a gene: 4. CDR3 bases: TGTGCCAGCAGCGAGGGACTAGCGGGAGGTTTCCAAGAGACCCAGTACTTC. Residues: CASSEGLAGGFQETQYF.

The genes are TRBV28 and TRBJ2-7, with D possibly being TRBD2 (5 bases). The V end was cut by 6 bases, the J end by 4 bases, with 22 bases between. Germline lookup yields CDR1 MDHEN and CDR2 SYDVKM. The CDR3 runs to 16 residues. Here the CDR3 DNA reads TGTGCCAGCAGCCCAGCTGGACTCGCACGGGGTTACGAGCAGTACGTC. Translated: CASSPAGLARGYEQYV.

This clone turned up a few times. The chain recombines TRBV5-1 with TRBJ1-1; 11 bases fit TRBD1. This CDR3 spans 17 amino acids. V was clipped by 0 bases and J by 6 bases; unmatched bases: 10. Per germline, CDR1 SGHRS and CDR2 YFSETQ. CDR3 in amino acids: CASSLGPGQGAIAEAFF. CDR3 bases: TGCGCCAGCAGCTTGGGGCCCGGACAGGGGGCGATTGCTGAAGCTTTCTTT.

The genes are TRBV2 and TRBJ1-6; D remains unclear. The ends were cut back, 5 bases at V and 7 bases at J, with 12 bases in the middle. The CDR3 sequence is 14 residues long. Germline-derived CDR1 and CDR2 are SNHLY and FYNNEI. The CDR3 sequence is CASSRNRENSPLHF. The CDR3 DNA follows: TGTGCCAGCAGTAGAAACCGGGAGAATTCACCCCTCCACTTT.

The CDR3 DNA reads as TGTGCCCTAAAGGGGGTCACTGAAGCTTTCTTT. It is translated as CALKGVTEAFF. The chain carries TRBV28 and TRBJ1-1; possible D gene TRBD1, 6 bases. V was trimmed by 11 bases and J by 4 bases, leaving 11 bases between them. The CDR3 is made up of 11 amino acids. Germline values: CDR1 MDHEN, CDR2 SYDVKM.

This clone occurred once. Here the CDR3 DNA reads TGTGCCAGCAGCCCGACTGAACTCTCCTACAATGAGCAGTTCTTC. It codes for CASSPTELSYNEQFF. The chain employs TRBV5-6 and TRBJ2-1; unclear D gene. Germline-derived CDR1 and CDR2 are SGHDT and YYEEEE. The germline V and J ends were trimmed by 4 bases and 0 bases, with 11 bases remaining between them. The CDR3 sequence is 15 residues long.

V and J are TRBV9 and TRBJ2-2, with no clear D. Germline lookup yields CDR1 SGDLS and CDR2 YYNGEE. V was trimmed by 3 bases and J by 5 bases, leaving 11 bases between them. The CDR3 has 14 residues. As DNA, the CDR3 is TGTGCCAGCAGCGCCCCTGACAAGACCGGGGAGCTGTTTTTT. This sequence encodes CASSAPDKTGELFF.

J is TRBJ2-3 and V is TRBV18, with 13 positions matching TRBD2. The trim removed 5 bases at V and 0 bases at J, leaving 8 bases unmatched. Germline V CDR1 and CDR2: KGHSH, LQKENI. There are 18 residues in the CDR3. CDR3 nucleotide sequence: TGTGCCAGCTCATTCCTGACTAGCGGGAGGACTAGCACAGATACGCAGTATTTT. It is translated as CASSFLTSGRTSTDTQYF.

This sequence joins TRBV5-1 and TRBJ2-2, with TRBD1 matching 7 bases. The CDR3 sequence is 15 residues long. Germline CDR1 and CDR2: SGHRS and YFSETQ. J gave up 3 bases and V 4 bases, and 6 bases lay outside the gene matches. CDR3 in amino acids: CASSKDRHYTGELFF. As DNA, the CDR3 is TGCGCCAGCAGCAAGGACAGGCATTACACCGGGGAGCTGTTTTTT.

A word on this clone: The same CDR3 also results from other DNA sequences found in this sample. The chain recombines TRBV18 with TRBJ1-6; maybe TRBD1 (6 bases). Between the trimmed V and J ends, which lost 4 bases and 7 bases, there was a span of 11 bases. The CDR3 has 14 amino acids. The V gene's germline CDR1 is KGHSH and CDR2 LQKENI. The CDR3 DNA follows: TGTGCCAGCTCACTTGACAGGAGGAATTCACCCCTCCACTTT. Residues: CASSLDRRNSPLHF.

The chain links TRBV5-4 to TRBJ1-1; no clear D. Germline V gene sequence: CDR1 SGHNT, CDR2 YYREEE (reference sequence). Trimming shortened V by 4 bases and J by 0 bases, and 7 bases separated the two germline ends. This CDR3 has 13 amino acids. In nucleotides, the CDR3 is TGTGCCAGCAGCCTCTTCTTGAACACTGAAGCTTTCTTT. Translated: CASSLFLNTEAFF. The full variable domain, rest sourced from reference TRBV5-4 and TRBJ1-1, is ETGVTQSPTHLIKTRGQQVTLRCSSQSGHNTVSWYQQALGQGPQFIFQYYREEENGRGNFPPRFSGLQFPNYSSELNVNALELDDSALYLCASSLFLNTEAFFGQGTRLTVV.

In DNA form, the CDR3 reads TGTGCCAGCAGCTCTAGACAGGGTAACAATGAGCAGTTCTTC. Its translation: CASSSRQGNNEQFF. The chain links TRBV7-2 to TRBJ2-1, with 7 nucleotides matching TRBD1. The CDR3 length is 14 residues. Germline-derived CDR1 and CDR2 are SGHTA and FQGNSA. The V and J ends lost 4 bases and 5 bases, in that order; junction bases with no gene match: 5.

V usage is TRBV12-3 or TRBV12-4 and J usage is TRBJ1-2; D is perhaps TRBD1 (6 bases). Deletions cut 6 bases from V and 4 bases from J, with 12 bases between. The length of the CDR3 is 13 residues. The CDR3 DNA sequence: TGTGCCAGCAGCCAGGGGCCTGGCTATGGCTACACCTTC. It translates to CASSQGPGYGYTF.

This clone was recorded once. The J gene is TRBJ2-3, the V gene TRBV2; the D is unclear. CDR1 and CDR2 (germline): SNHLY, FYNNEI. V lost 2 bases to trimming and J lost 3 bases, with 9 bases between them. This CDR3 contains 14 residues. The CDR3 DNA sequence: TGTGCCAGCAGTGAAAACTCGCGGACAGATACGCAGTATTTT. Its translation is CASSENSRTDTQYF.

DNA for the CDR3: TGTGCCAGCAGTTACTTCGAGGGTGGCTACACCTTC. Translating gives CASSYFEGGYTF. The chain is built from TRBV6-5 and TRBJ1-2; D gene unclear. CDR3 length: 12 amino acids. The V gene lost 1 base and the J gene lost 7 bases, with 7 bases spanning the gap. Germline V gene sequence: CDR1 MNHEY, CDR2 SVGAGI.

The V and J genes are TRBV13 and TRBJ2-7; D not resolved. The CDR3 length is 12 residues. Germline V gene lookup returns CDR1 PRHDT and CDR2 FYEKMQ (reference sequence). The V gene lost 2 bases and the J gene lost 6 bases, with 8 bases spanning the gap. The CDR3 loop reads CASSLLPGEQYF. The CDR3 DNA follows: TGTGCCAGCAGCTTACTCCCGGGCGAGCAGTACTTC.

J is TRBJ1-1 and V is TRBV11-2; a possible D gene is TRBD1 (6 bases). V dropped 1 base and J dropped 3 bases, with 12 bases sitting between them. CDR1 is SGHAT and CDR2 is FQNNGV in the germline V gene. CDR3 length: 15 amino acids. The CDR3 DNA reads TGTGCCAGCAGCTTAGGTCCGGACAGATACACTGAAGCTTTCTTT. Its protein product is CASSLGPDRYTEAFF.

CDR3 nucleotide sequence: TGTGCCAGCAGCTCCACTAGCGGGAGGACTTGTACTTACGATGAGCAGTTCTTC. This sequence encodes CASSSTSGRTCTYDEQFF. This sequence joins TRBV7-4 and TRBJ2-1; TRBD2 matches at 12 bases. V was pared by 4 bases and J by 8 bases, with 15 bases of the junction left unmatched. The length of the CDR3 is 18 residues. The germline V gene has CDR1 SGHVT and CDR2 SQSDAQ.

This sequence joins TRBV5-4 and TRBJ1-2; no clear D. Germline CDR1 is SGHNT and CDR2 is YYREEE (reference sequence). This CDR3 has 11 amino acids. Deletions cut 4 bases from V and 6 bases from J, with 7 bases between. The CDR3 loop reads CASSEDNGYTF. The CDR3 DNA is TGTGCCAGCAGCGAGGATAATGGCTACACCTTC.

This clone showed up just once. Written as DNA, the CDR3 is TGTGCCAGCAGTCTCGGGACTAGCGGGAGCTACGAGCAGTACTTC. Translating gives CASSLGTSGSYEQYF. The chain uses TRBV28 and TRBJ2-7, with TRBD2 matching over 14 bases. Germline CDR1 and CDR2: MDHEN and SYDVKM. The J segment lost 3 bases and the V segment lost 5 bases, leaving 3 bases of the junction unmatched. This CDR3 region has 15 residues. Complete variable domain (other parts from reference TRBV28 and TRBJ2-7): DVKVTQSSRYLVKRTGEKVFLECVQDMDHENMFWYRQDPGLGLRLIYFSYDVKMKEKGDIPEGYSVSREKKERFSLILESASTNQTSMYLCASSLGTSGSYEQYFGPGTRLTVT.

The rearrangement uses TRBV24-1 and TRBJ1-3; 7 nucleotides line up with TRBD1. V lost 5 bases to trimming and J lost 0 bases; unmatched junction nucleotides: 9. This CDR3 spans 17 amino acids. The germline V gene has CDR1 KGHDR and CDR2 SFDVKD. For the CDR3, the DNA is TGTGCCACCAGTGGCCTCGACAGGGCATCCTCTGGAAACACCATATATTTT. Translating it yields CATSGLDRASSGNTIYF.

This clone was seen a handful of times. This rearrangement joins TRBV28 to TRBJ2-4; D unresolved. The V gene's germline CDR1 is MDHEN and CDR2 SYDVKM. Between the trimmed V and J ends, which lost 4 bases and 7 bases, there was a span of 14 bases. This CDR3 spans 14 amino acids. The CDR3 nucleotides read TGTGCCAGCAGTTCGAGAAACCGATTCAACATTCAGTACTTC. Protein: CASSSRNRFNIQYF.

This chain connects TRBV6-5 to TRBJ2-7; 7 positions match TRBD1. Germline CDR1 is MNHEY and CDR2 is SVGAGI. V gave up 2 bases and J gave up 1 base; unmatched junction bases: 5. There are 15 residues in the CDR3. CDR3 region: CASSYAGGQSYEQYF. The CDR3, as DNA: TGTGCCAGCAGTTACGCAGGGGGACAGTCCTACGAGCAGTACTTC.